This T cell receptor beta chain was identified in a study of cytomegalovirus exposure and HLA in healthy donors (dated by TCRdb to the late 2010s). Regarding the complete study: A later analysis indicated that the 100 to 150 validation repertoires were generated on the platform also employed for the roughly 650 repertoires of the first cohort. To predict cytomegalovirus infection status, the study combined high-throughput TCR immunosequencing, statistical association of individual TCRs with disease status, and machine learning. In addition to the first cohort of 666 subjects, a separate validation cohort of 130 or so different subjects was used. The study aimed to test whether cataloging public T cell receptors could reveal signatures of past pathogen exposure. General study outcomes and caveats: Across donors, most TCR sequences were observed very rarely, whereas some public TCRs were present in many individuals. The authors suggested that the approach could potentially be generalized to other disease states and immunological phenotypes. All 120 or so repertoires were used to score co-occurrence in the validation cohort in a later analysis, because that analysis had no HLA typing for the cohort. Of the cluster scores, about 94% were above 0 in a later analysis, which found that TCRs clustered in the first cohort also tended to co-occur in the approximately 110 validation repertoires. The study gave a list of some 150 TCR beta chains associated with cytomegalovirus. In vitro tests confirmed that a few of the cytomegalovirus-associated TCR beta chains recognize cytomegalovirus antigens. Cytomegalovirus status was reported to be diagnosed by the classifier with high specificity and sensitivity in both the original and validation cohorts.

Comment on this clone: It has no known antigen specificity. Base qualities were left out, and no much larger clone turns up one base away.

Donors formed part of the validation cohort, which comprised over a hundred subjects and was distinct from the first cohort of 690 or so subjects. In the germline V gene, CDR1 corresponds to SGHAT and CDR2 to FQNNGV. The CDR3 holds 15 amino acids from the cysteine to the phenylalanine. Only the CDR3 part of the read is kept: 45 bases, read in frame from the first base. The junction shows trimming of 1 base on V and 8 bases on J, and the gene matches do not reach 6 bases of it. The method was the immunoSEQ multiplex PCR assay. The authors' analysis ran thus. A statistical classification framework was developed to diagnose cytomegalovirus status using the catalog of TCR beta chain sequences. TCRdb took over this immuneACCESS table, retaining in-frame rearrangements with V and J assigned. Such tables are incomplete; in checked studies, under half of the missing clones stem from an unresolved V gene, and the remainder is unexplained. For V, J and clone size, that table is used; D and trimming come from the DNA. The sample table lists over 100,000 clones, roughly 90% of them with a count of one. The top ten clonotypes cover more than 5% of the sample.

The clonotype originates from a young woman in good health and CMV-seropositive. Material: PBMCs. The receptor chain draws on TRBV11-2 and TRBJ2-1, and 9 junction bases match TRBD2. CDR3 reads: CASSLGGGAWDEQFF. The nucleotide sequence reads TGTGCCAGCAGCTTAGGCGGGGGGGCCTGGGATGAGCAGTTCTTC.